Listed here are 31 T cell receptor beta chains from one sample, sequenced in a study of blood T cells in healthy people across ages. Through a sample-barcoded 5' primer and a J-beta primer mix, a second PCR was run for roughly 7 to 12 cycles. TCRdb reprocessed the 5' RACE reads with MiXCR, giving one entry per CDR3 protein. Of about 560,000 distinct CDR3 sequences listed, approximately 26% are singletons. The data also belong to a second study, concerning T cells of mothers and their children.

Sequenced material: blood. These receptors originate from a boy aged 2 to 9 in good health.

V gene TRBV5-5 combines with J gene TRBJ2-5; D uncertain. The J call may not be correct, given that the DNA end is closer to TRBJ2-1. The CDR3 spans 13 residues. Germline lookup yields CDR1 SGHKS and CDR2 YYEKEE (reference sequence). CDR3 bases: TGTGCCAGCAGCTTGTTACTCCCCAATGAGCAGTTCTTC. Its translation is CASSLLLPNEQFF.

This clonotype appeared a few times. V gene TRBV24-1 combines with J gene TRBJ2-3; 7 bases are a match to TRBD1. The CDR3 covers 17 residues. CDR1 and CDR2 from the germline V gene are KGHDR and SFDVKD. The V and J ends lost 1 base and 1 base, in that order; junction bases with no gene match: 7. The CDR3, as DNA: TGTGCCACCAGTGATTTCCTTGGGACAGAAGGCACAGATACGCAGTATTTT. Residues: CATSDFLGTEGTDTQYF.

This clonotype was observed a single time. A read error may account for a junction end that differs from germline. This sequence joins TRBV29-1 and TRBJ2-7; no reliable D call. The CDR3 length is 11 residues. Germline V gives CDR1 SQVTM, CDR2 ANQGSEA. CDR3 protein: CSVEEGYEQHF. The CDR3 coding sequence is TGCAGCGTTGAAGAGGGTTACGAGCAGCACTTC.

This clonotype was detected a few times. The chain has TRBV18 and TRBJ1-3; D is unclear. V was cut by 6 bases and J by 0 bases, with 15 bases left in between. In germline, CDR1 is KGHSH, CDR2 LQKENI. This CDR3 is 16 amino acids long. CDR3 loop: CASSIGPDHSGNTIYF. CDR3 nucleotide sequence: TGTGCCAGCTCTATAGGTCCAGACCACTCTGGAAACACCATATATTTT.

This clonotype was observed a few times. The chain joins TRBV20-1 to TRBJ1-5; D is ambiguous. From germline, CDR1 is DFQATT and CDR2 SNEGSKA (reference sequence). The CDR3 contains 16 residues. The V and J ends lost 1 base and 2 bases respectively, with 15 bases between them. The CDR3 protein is CSARVLVGRGNQPQHF. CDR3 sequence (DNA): TGCAGTGCTAGAGTGTTGGTTGGACGGGGCAATCAGCCCCAGCATTTT.

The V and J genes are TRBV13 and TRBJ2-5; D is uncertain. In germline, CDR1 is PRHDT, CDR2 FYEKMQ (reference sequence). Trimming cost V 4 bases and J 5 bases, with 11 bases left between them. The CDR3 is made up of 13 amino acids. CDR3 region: CASSSRVEETQYF. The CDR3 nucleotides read TGTGCCAGCAGCTCCCGGGTTGAGGAGACCCAGTACTTC.

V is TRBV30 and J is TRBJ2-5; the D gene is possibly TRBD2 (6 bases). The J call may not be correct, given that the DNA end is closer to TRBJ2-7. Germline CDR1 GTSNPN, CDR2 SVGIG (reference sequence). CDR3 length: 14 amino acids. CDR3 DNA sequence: TGTGCCTGGAGTGCACGGCGGGACTCCTACGAGCAGTACTTC. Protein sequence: CAWSARRDSYEQYF.

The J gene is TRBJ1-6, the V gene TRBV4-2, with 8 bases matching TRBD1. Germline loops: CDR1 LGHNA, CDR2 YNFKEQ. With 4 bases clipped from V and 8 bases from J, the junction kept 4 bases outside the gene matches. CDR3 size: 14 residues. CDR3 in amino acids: CASSPQTGDSPLHF. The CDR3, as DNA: TGTGCCAGCAGCCCTCAGACAGGGGATTCACCCCTCCACTTT.

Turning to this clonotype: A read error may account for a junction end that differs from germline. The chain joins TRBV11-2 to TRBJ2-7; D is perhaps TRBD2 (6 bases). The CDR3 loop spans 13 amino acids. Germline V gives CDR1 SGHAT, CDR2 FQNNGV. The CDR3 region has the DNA TGTGCCGGCAGCCAGGGACTGTCCCACGAGCAGTACTTC. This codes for CAGSQGLSHEQYF.

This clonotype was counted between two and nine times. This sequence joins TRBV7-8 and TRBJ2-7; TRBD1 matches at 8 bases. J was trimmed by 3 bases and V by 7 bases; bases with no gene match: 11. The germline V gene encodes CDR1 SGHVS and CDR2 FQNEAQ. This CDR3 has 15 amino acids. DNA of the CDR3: TGTGCCAGCAACCAGGCGGGACAGGTGGACTACGAGCAGTACTTC. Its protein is CASNQAGQVDYEQYF.

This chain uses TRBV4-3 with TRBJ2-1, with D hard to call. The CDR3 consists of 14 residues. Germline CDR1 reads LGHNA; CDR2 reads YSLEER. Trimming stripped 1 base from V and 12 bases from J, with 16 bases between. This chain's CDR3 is CASSQAVYFPGQFF. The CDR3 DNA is TGCGCCAGCAGCCAAGCGGTTTATTTTCCAGGGCAGTTCTTC.

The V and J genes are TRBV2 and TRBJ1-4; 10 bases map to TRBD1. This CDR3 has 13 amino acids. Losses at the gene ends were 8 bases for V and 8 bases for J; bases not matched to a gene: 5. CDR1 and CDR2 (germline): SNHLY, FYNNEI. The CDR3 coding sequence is TGTGCCAGCGGCCGGGACAGGGGAGAAAAACTGTTTTTT. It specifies CASGRDRGEKLFF.

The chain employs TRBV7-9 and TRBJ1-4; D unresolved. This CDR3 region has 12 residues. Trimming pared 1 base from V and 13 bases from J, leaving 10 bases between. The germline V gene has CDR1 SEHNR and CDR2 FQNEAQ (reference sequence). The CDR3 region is CASSLGPPGLFF. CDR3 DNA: TGTGCCAGCAGCTTAGGTCCCCCAGGACTGTTTTTT.

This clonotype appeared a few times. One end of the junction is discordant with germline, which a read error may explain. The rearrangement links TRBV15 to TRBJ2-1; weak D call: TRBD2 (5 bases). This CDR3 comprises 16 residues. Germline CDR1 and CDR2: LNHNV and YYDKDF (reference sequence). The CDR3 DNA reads TGTGCCACCAGCCTAAACCAGCGGATATCCTTCAATGAGCAGTTCTTC. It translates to CATSLNQRISFNEQFF.

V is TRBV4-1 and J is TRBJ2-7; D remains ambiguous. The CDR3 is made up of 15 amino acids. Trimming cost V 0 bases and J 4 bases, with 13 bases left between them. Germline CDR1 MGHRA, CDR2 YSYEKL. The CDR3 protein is CASSQDSWEKYEQYF. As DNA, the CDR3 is TGCGCCAGCAGCCAAGATTCGTGGGAAAAGTACGAGCAGTACTTC.

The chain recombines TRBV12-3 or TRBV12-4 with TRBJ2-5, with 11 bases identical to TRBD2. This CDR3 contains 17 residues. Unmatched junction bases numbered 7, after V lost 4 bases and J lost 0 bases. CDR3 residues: CASSSIAGGSYQETQYF. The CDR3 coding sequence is TGTGCCAGCAGTTCTATAGCGGGGGGGTCCTACCAAGAGACCCAGTACTTC.

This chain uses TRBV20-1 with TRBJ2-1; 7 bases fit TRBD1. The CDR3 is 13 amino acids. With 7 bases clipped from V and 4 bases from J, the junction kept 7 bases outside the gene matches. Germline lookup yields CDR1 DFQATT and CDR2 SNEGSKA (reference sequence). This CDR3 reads CSVPGTAYNEQFF. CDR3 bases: TGCAGTGTCCCCGGGACAGCATACAATGAGCAGTTCTTC.

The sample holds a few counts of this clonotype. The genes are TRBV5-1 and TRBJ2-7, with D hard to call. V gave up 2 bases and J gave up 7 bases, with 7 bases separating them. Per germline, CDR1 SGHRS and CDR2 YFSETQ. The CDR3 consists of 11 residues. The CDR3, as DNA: TGCGCCAGCAGCTTTGCAGCAGAGCAGTACTTC. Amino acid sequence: CASSFAAEQYF.

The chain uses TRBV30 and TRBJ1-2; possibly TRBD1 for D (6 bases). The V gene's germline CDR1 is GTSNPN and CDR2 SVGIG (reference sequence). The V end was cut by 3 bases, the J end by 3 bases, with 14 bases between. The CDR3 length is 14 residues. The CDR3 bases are TGTGCCTGGAGCCCAAACAGGGCCGACTATGGCTACACCTTC. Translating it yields CAWSPNRADYGYTF.

In DNA form, the CDR3 reads TGTGCCAGCAGCCCCGGAGTAGGAATCTATGGCTACACCTTC. Translating gives CASSPGVGIYGYTF. The gene calls are TRBV28 and TRBJ1-2; D gene unclear. CDR3 length: 14 residues. The V end lost 6 bases, the J end lost 4 bases, and 15 bases lay between the germline ends. Germline V gene lookup returns CDR1 MDHEN and CDR2 SYDVKM.

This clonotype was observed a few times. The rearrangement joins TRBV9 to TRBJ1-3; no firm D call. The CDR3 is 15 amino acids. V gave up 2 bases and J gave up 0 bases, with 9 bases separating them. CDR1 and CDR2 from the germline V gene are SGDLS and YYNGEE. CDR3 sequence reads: CASSVWGVSGNTIYF. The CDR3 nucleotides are TGTGCCAGCAGCGTCTGGGGAGTCTCTGGAAACACCATATATTTT.

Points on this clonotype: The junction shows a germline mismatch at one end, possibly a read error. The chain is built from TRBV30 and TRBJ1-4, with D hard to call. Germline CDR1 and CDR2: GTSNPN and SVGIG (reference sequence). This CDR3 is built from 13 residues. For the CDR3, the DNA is TGTGTCTGGAGCGAACTCATTTCCGAAAAACTGTTTTTT. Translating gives CVWSELISEKLFF.

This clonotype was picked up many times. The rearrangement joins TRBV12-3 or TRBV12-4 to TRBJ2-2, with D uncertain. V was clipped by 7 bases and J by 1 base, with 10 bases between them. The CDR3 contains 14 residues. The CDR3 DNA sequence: TGTGCCAGCACCCCCTCCGGGAACACCGGGGAGCTGTTTTTT. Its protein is CASTPSGNTGELFF.

CDR3 region: CASRQQGYEEKLFF. Here the CDR3 DNA reads TGTGCCAGCAGACAACAGGGGTACGAAGAAAAACTGTTTTTT. The J gene is TRBJ1-4, the V gene TRBV27; 7 nucleotides match TRBD1. Germline V gives CDR1 MNHEY, CDR2 SMNVEV (reference sequence). J lost 8 bases, V lost 6 bases, and 9 bases had no gene match. The length of the CDR3 is 14 residues.

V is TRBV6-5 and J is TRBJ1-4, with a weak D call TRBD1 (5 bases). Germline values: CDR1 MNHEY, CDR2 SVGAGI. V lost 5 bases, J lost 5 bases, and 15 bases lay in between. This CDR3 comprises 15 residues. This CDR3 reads CASSDGGVANEKLFF. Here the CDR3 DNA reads TGTGCCAGCAGTGACGGGGGGGTTGCGAATGAAAAACTGTTTTTT.

This CDR3 reads CASSQRPNEKLFF. CDR3 in DNA: TGCGCCAGCAGCCAAAGACCAAATGAAAAACTGTTTTTT. V and J are TRBV4-1 and TRBJ1-4; D is unresolved. The CDR3 sequence is 13 residues long. Looked up from germline, CDR1 is MGHRA and CDR2 is YSYEKL. Trimming removed 2 bases from V and 5 bases from J, with 6 bases in between.

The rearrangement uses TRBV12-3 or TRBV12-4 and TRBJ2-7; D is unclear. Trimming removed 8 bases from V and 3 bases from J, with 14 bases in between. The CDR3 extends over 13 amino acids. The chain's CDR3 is CASSVYTDYEQYF. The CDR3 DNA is TGTGCCAGCTCAGTTTACACCGACTACGAGCAGTACTTC.

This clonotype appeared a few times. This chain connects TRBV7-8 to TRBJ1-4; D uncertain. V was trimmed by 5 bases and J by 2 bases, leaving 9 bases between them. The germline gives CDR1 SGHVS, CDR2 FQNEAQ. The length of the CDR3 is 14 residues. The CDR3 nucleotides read TGTGCCAGCAGCCGGGGAAGGACTAATGAAAAACTGTTTTTT. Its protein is CASSRGRTNEKLFF.

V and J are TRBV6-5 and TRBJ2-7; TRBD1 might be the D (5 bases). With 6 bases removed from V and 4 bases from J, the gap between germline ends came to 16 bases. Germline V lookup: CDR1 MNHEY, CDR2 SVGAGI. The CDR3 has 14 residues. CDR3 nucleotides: TGTGCCAGCAGCCGAGACCCTCAGGGATACGAGCAGTACTTC. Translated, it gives CASSRDPQGYEQYF.

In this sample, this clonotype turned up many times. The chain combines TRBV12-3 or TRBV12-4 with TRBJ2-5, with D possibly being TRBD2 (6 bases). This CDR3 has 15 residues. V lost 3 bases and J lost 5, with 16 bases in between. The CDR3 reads CASSLTGVGSETQYF. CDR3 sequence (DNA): TGTGCCAGCAGTTTGACGGGAGTAGGGAGCGAGACCCAGTACTTC.

CDR3 in amino acids: CASSANRAGANVLTF. DNA of the CDR3: TGTGCCAGCAGCGCCAACAGGGCCGGGGCCAACGTCCTGACTTTC. The V call is TRBV7-9, the J call TRBJ2-6, with D perhaps TRBD1 (6 bases). The CDR3 runs 15 residues. CDR1 is SEHNR, CDR2 FQNEAQ, per germline (reference sequence). Between the trimmed V and J ends, which lost 5 bases and 4 bases, there was a span of 12 bases.